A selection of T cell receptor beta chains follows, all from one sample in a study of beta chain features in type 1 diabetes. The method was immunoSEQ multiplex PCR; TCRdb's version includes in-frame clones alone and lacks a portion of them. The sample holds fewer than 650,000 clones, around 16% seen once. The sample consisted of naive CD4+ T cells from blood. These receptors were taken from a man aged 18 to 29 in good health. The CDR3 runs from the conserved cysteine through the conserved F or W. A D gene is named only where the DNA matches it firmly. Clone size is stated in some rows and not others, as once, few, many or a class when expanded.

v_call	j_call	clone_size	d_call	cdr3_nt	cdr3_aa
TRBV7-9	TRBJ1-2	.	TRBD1	TGTGCCAGCGGGACCTCAGGGGGCGTGTATGGCTACACCTTC	CASGTSGGVYGYTF
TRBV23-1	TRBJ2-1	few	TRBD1	TGCGCCAGCATCCTGTATCTCCGGGACAGTCCTTACAATGAGCAGTTCTTC	CASILYLRDSPYNEQFF
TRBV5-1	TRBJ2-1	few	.	TGCGCCAGCAGCTTGGAGTTAGGTGAGCAGTTCTTC	CASSLELGEQFF
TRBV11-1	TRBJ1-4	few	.	TGTGCCAGCAGCTTCACACCGGGGCCTAAACTGTTTTTT	CASSFTPGPKLFF
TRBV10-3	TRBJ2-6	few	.	TGTGCCACGCGGAAAGGCTCTGGGGCCAACGTCCTGACTTTC	CATRKGSGANVLTF
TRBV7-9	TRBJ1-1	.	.	TGTGCCAGCAGCTTAAAGGAGAACACTGAAGCTTTCTTT	CASSLKENTEAFF
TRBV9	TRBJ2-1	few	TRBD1	TGTGCCAGCAGCATACCCGGGACAGGTAGCTACAATGAGCAGTTCTTC	CASSIPGTGSYNEQFF
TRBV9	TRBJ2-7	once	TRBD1	TGTGCCAGCAGCGTAGCGTCAGGGGGCTTATACGAGCAGTACTTC	CASSVASGGLYEQYF
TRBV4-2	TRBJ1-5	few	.	TGTGCCAGCAGCCAAGATCGCGATCAGCCCCAGCATTTT	CASSQDRDQPQHF
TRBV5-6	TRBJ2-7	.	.	TGTGCCAGCAGCGCGGACTCCGTCTCCTACGAGCAGTACTTC	CASSADSVSYEQYF
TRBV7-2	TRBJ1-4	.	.	TGTGCCAGCAGCTTAAGTGGACTAACAGGGCTAGAAAAACTGTTTTTT	CASSLSGLTGLEKLFF
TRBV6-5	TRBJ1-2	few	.	TGTGCCAGCAGCGAACAGGGCGCCTATGGCTACACCTTC	CASSEQGAYGYTF
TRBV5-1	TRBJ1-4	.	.	TGCGCCAGCAGGACCGGGTCTAATGAAAAACTGTTTTTT	CASRTGSNEKLFF
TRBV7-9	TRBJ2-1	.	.	TGTGCCAGCAGCCCCTCGAATTGGGGGAGAGATGAGCAGTTCTTC	CASSPSNWGRDEQFF
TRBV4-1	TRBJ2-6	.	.	TGCGCCAGCAGCCAAGGTCGGGGCGGTAGCTCTGGGGCCAACGTCCTGACTTTC	CASSQGRGGSSGANVLTF
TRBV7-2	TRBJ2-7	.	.	TGTGCCAGCAGCCCGCCTTCACCCGAGCAGTACTTC	CASSPPSPEQYF
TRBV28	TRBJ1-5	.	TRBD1	TGTGCCAGCAGTCCGGCGGGACAGGGCTATCAGCCCCAGCATTTT	CASSPAGQGYQPQHF
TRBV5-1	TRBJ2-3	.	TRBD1	TGCGCCAGCAGCTCCCGACAGGGGACAGATACGCAGTATTTT	CASSSRQGTDTQYF
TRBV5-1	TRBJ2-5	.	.	TGCGCCAGCAGCGTCCGGGACCGGGGCAGGACCCAGTACTTC	CASSVRDRGRTQYF
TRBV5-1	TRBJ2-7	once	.	TGCGCCAGCAGCCTGGGTGGGACGGCGACCTACGAGCAGTACTTC	CASSLGGTATYEQYF
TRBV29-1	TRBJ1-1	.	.	TGCAGCGTTGAAGAGGGTGGGAACACTGAAGCTTTCTTT	CSVEEGGNTEAFF
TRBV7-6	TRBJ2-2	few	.	TGTGCCAGCAGCTTACGGGTGTCGGAGGAGCTGTTTTTT	CASSLRVSEELFF
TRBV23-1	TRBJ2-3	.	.	TGCGCCAGCAGTCAATCCCTTTGGCGGGGGCCTAGCACAGATACGCAGTATTTT	CASSQSLWRGPSTDTQYF
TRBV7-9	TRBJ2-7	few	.	TGTGCCAGCAGGGGGCTGGGAAACGAGCAGTACTTC	CASRGLGNEQYF
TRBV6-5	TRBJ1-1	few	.	TGTGCCAGCAGTGTAGGGACCCTAATGAACACTGAAGCTTTCTTT	CASSVGTLMNTEAFF
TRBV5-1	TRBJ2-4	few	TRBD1	TGCGCCAGCAGCCAGGGACAGCCAGCGGACATTCAGTACTTC	CASSQGQPADIQYF
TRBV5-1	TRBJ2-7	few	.	TGCGCCAGCAGCGAACAGGGATTTTCGGGCCACGAGCAGTACTTC	CASSEQGFSGHEQYF
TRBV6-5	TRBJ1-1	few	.	TGTGCCACAAGAGGCGCAGGGAGTCTCACTGAAGCTTTCTTT	CATRGAGSLTEAFF
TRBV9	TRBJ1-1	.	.	TGTGCCAGCACACACAGGAACACTGAAGCTTTCTTT	CASTHRNTEAFF
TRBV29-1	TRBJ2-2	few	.	TGCAGCGTTGAGGGTCCCCCGAACACCGGGGAGCTGTTTTTT	CSVEGPPNTGELFF
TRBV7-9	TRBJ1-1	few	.	TGTGCCAGCAGGGACAGATCAAACACTGAAGCTTTCTTT	CASRDRSNTEAFF
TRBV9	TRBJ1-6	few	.	TGTGCCAGCAGCGACGGGGGAGGGGGTTCACCCCTCCACTTT	CASSDGGGGSPLHF
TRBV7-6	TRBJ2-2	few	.	TGTGCCAGCAGCGTGGACACCGGGGAGCTGTTTTTT	CASSVDTGELFF
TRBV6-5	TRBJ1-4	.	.	TGTGCCAGCTCTACCGGGACGGCGGGCAGTGAAAAACTGTTTTTT	CASSTGTAGSEKLFF
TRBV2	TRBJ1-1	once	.	TGTGCCAGCGGATCGGGAAGAACGAGTACTGAAGCTTTCTTT	CASGSGRTSTEAFF
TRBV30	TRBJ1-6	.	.	TGTGCCTGGAGTCTAATGGGTTCTGGACAAGGTAGTTCACCCCTCCACTTT	CAWSLMGSGQGSSPLHF
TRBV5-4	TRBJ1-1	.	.	TGTGCCAGCAGCTTGTCCTCCATCGTTGGGGGGCTAGCTTTCTTT	CASSLSSIVGGLAFF
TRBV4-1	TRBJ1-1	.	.	TGCGCCAGCAGCCAAGAGAGGGGGTGGTCGGTGAACACTGAAGCTTTCTTT	CASSQERGWSVNTEAFF
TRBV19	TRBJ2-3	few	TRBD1	TGTGCCAGTAGTCCAGACAGGGGGCAAGGGGCAGATACGCAGTATTTT	CASSPDRGQGADTQYF
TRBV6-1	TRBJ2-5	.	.	TGTGCCAGCAGAAAAAACAGCGGTAGGACCCAGTACTTC	CASRKNSGRTQYF
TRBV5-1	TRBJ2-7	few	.	TGCGCCAGCAGCTTTCGGCAAGGGCCCGGCGACGAGCAGTACTTC	CASSFRQGPGDEQYF
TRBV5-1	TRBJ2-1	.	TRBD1	TGCGCCAGCAGCTCATGGTCGGGACAGGGTTATGAGCAGTTCTTC	CASSSWSGQGYEQFF
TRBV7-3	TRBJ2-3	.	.	TGTGCCAGCAGCTTAACAGGGGGAAGGACACACACGGCGGATACGCAGTATTTT	CASSLTGGRTHTADTQYF
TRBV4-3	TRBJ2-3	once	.	TGCGCCAGCAGCCAAGGGATCAGTTCTGGCACAGATACGCAGTATTTT	CASSQGISSGTDTQYF
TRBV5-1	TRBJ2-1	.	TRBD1	TGCGCCAGCCACCGGGACAGGGGCTACAATGAGCAGTTCTTC	CASHRDRGYNEQFF
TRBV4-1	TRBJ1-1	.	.	TGCGCCAGCAGCCAAGGGCAGGGGTTTAACACTGAAGCTTTCTTT	CASSQGQGFNTEAFF
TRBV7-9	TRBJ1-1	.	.	TGTGCCAGCAGCTTAAAAGGGGGGGCAACCACTGAAGCTTTCTTT	CASSLKGGATTEAFF